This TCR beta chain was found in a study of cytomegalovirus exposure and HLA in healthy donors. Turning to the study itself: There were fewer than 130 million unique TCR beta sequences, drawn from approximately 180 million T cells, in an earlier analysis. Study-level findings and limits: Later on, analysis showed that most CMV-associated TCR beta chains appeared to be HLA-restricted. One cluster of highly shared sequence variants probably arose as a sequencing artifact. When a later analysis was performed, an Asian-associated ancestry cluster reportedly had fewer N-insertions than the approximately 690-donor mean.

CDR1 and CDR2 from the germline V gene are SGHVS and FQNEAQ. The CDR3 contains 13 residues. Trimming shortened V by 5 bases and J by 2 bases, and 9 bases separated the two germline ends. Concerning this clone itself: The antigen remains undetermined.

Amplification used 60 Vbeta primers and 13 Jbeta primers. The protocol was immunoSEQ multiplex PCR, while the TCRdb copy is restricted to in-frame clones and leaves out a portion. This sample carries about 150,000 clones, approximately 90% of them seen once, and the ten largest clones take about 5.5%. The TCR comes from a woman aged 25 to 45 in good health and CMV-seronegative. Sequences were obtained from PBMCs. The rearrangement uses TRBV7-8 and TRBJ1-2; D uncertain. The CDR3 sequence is CASSLRRNYGYTF. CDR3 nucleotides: TGTGCCAGCAGCCTACGGCGGAACTATGGCTACACCTTC. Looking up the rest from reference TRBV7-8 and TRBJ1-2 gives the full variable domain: GAGVSQSPRYKVAKRGQDVALRCDPISGHVSLFWYQQALGQGPEFLTYFQNEAQLDKSGLPSDRFFAERPEGSVSTLKIQRTQQEDSAVYLCASSLRRNYGYTFGSGTRLTVV.